This is a list of T cell receptor beta chains from one sample in a study of breast tumors, draining lymph nodes, adjacent tissues. MiXCR, run by TCRdb on the multiplex PCR reads, gives a single entry per CDR3 protein. The table includes 200,000 or so distinct CDR3 sequences, approximately 31% detected once. Sequencing was done on a sample of axillary lymph node tissue. Receptors originate from a female donor with breast cancer. Some clones in this sample may be carry-over from other donors' samples. Each CDR3 is given with its conserved first and last residue. The D gene is left open where the match is weak. For some rows the clone size is stated as once, few or many, or as a class when expanded; others skip it.

cdr3_aa cdr3_nt d_call clone_size j_call v_call
CASSPLRGGTEAFF TGTGCCAGCAGCCCCTTACGAGGGGGCACTGAAGCTTTCTTT - - TRBJ1-1 TRBV5-4
CASSMQGETYNEQFF TGTGCCAGTAGTATGCAGGGGGAAACCTACAATGAGCAGTTCTTC TRBD1 many TRBJ2-1 TRBV19
CASSLDSNPGNYGYTF TGTGCCAGCAGCTTGGACAGCAACCCAGGGAACTATGGCTACACCTTC - - TRBJ1-2 TRBV7-8
CASSTTKAGGYNEQYF TGTGCCAGCAGCACGACTAAAGCGGGGGGATACAATGAGCAGTATTTT TRBD2 - TRBJ2-3 TRBV7-9
CASSERDVAMNTEAFF TGTGCCAGCAGTGAACGGGACGTGGCGATGAACACTGAAGCTTTCTTT - once TRBJ1-1 TRBV2
CASSSGDSNYGYTF TGTGCCAGCAGCTCCGGGGACTCTAACTATGGCTACACCTTC - many TRBJ1-2 TRBV9
CSARDRRNYEQYF TGCAGTGCTAGAGATAGACGTAACTACGAGCAGTACTTC - many TRBJ2-7 TRBV20-1
CASSLGDVRQYF TGTGCCAGCAGTTTAGGGGACGTCCGGCAGTACTTC - many TRBJ2-7 TRBV28
CASSQVSPTGGLFF TGTGCCAGCAGCCAAGTCTCTCCCACCGGGGGGCTGTTTTTT - - TRBJ2-2 TRBV3-2
CASSTNRGGELFF TGTGCCAGTAGTACCAACAGGGGAGGGGAGCTGTTTTTT TRBD1 many TRBJ2-2 TRBV19
CASSESSTPGNTIYF TGTGCCAGCAGTGAATCATCGACTCCTGGAAACACCATATATTTT - many TRBJ1-3 TRBV2
CSARPRRNRLDSPLHF TGCAGTGCTAGGCCCAGGCGGAACAGGCTGGATTCACCCCTCCACTTT - many TRBJ1-6 TRBV20-1
CASSFEDNEQFF TGTGCCAGCAGTTTTGAGGACAATGAGCAGTTCTTC - - TRBJ2-1 TRBV27
CASSIRELGGYTF TGTGCCAGTAGTATCCGAGAATTGGGGGGCTACACCTTC - many TRBJ1-2 TRBV19
CASSFSPGTEQSGYTF TGTGCCAGCAGCTTTAGCCCCGGGACAGAGCAATCCGGCTACACCTTC TRBD1 many TRBJ1-2 TRBV9
CSATQGGKNIQYF TGCAGTGCAACACAGGGGGGCAAAAACATTCAGTACTTC TRBD1 many TRBJ2-4 TRBV20-1
CASSTRDIRGEKLFF TGTGCCAGCAGCACCCGGGACATACGAGGTGAAAAACTGTTTTTT - - TRBJ1-4 TRBV7-9
CANSRGGEGPGYTF TGTGCCAACAGTAGGGGGGGCGAAGGACCTGGCTACACCTTC - - TRBJ1-2 TRBV2
CSAISTETQYF TGCAGTGCTATCTCTACTGAGACCCAGTACTTC - many TRBJ2-5 TRBV20-1
CSASLDTDTQFF TGCAGTGCTAGCCTCGACACAGATACGCAGTTCTTC - - TRBJ2-1 TRBV20-1
CASSLDTYYGYTF TGCGCCAGCAGCTTGGACACCTACTATGGCTACACCTTC - many TRBJ1-2 TRBV5-1
CASSNEGGHNEQFF TGTGCCAGCAGCAACGAGGGGGGACACAATGAGCAGTTCTTC - many TRBJ2-1 TRBV7-9
CASSSGPPATQYF TGTGCCAGCAGTTCCGGGCCCCCGGCGACCCAGTACTTC - few TRBJ2-5 TRBV5-8
CASSQADRPTEAFF TGTGCCAGCAGCCAAGCGGACAGGCCCACTGAAGCTTTCTTT TRBD1 - TRBJ1-1 TRBV3-1
CAWNLGGIKNIQYF TGTGCCTGGAATTTGGGGGGGATAAAGAACATTCAGTACTTC TRBD2 few TRBJ2-4 TRBV30
CASSAGTSGRTDTQYF TGTGCCAGCAGCGCCGGGACTAGCGGCCGCACAGATACGCAGTATTTT TRBD2 many TRBJ2-3 TRBV9
CASSLPPGELFF TGTGCCAGCAGTTTACCTCCCGGGGAGCTGTTTTTT - few TRBJ2-2 TRBV28
CASSLAGSSGNTIYF TGTGCCAGCAGCTTGGCGGGGAGCTCTGGAAACACCATATATTTT - few TRBJ1-3 TRBV5-4
CASTLSGQSPYTF TGTGCCAGCACCCTCTCCGGACAATCCCCCTACACCTTC - - TRBJ1-2 TRBV12-3/TRBV12-4
CASSHSMGQPQHF TGTGCCAGCAGTCACTCGATGGGACAGCCCCAGCATTTT - few TRBJ1-5 TRBV6-6
CASSPTRLAYSSYNEQFF TGTGCCAGCAGTCCTACGCGACTAGCGTACAGCTCCTACAATGAGCAGTTCTTC TRBD2 - TRBJ2-1 TRBV6-5
CASIPNRRNTEAFF TGTGCCAGCATTCCCAATCGGCGCAACACTGAAGCTTTCTTT - once TRBJ1-1 TRBV12-3/TRBV12-4
CASSEASPSGYTF TGTGCCAGCAGTGAAGCAAGCCCATCCGGCTACACCTTC - many TRBJ1-2 TRBV6-1
CATSDAGTGPREQYF TGTGCCACCAGTGATGCCGGGACAGGTCCTCGCGAGCAGTACTTC TRBD1 many TRBJ2-7 TRBV24-1
CASSPGRGGTEAFF TGTGCCAGCAGTCCCGGGAGGGGTGGAACTGAAGCTTTCTTT - - TRBJ1-1 TRBV6-1
CASSFKGRNTIYF TGTGCCAGCAGCTTCAAGGGTAGAAACACCATATATTTT - - TRBJ1-3 TRBV7-6
CASSLAGANYGYTF TGTGCCAGCAGCTTGGCGGGGGCTAACTATGGCTACACCTTC - many TRBJ1-2 TRBV5-6
CASSRPGQGSQETQYF TGTGCCAGCAGCCGGCCGGGACAGGGAAGCCAAGAGACCCAGTACTTC TRBD1 once TRBJ2-5 TRBV7-2
CASSIGGRLDNEQFF TGTGCCAGCAGCATAGGGGGCAGATTGGACAATGAGCAGTTCTTC TRBD1 medium-sized TRBJ2-1 TRBV5-8
CASSPGGSSYEQYF TGTGCCAGCAGCCCGGGGGGGAGCTCCTACGAGCAGTACTTC TRBD2 - TRBJ2-7 TRBV7-8
CSARSGQGEGQPQYF TGCAGTGCTAGATCCGGACAGGGGGAAGGTCAGCCCCAGTACTTC TRBD1 - TRBJ2-5 TRBV20-1
CAISEEGGNEQYF TGTGCCATCAGTGAGGAAGGGGGCAACGAGCAGTACTTC TRBD1 many TRBJ2-7 TRBV10-3
CSARASGTGNYGYTF TGCAGTGCTAGAGCTAGCGGGACAGGGAACTATGGCTACACCTTC TRBD1 - TRBJ1-2 TRBV20-1
CAISGKGTGVNYEQYF TGTGCCATCAGTGGAAAAGGGACAGGAGTTAACTACGAGCAGTACTTC TRBD1 many TRBJ2-7 TRBV10-3
CASSSIRGPFYGYTF TGTGCCAGCAGTTCCATCCGGGGGCCCTTCTATGGCTACACCTTC - - TRBJ1-2 TRBV27
CASRKLGGNTEAFF TGTGCCAGCAGAAAATTGGGAGGAAACACTGAAGCTTTCTTT - few TRBJ1-1 TRBV11-2
CASSSRDSDNEQFF TGTGCCAGCAGCTCCCGGGACTCTGACAATGAGCAGTTCTTC - many TRBJ2-1 TRBV11-3
CASSWASFTAGANVLTF TGTGCCAGCAGCTGGGCCAGTTTCACTGCTGGGGCCAACGTCCTGACTTTC - many TRBJ2-6 TRBV11-2
CASSQKLAGGRNEQFF TGCGCCAGCAGCCAGAAACTAGCGGGAGGCCGCAATGAGCAGTTCTTC TRBD2 many TRBJ2-1 TRBV4-3
CSARVGGTESNQPQHF TGCAGTGCTAGGGTGGGGGGGACAGAAAGCAATCAGCCCCAGCATTTT TRBD1 few TRBJ1-5 TRBV20-1
CASSVTGLAGTDTQYF TGTGCCAGCAGCGTAACAGGACTAGCGGGGACAGATACGCAGTATTTT TRBD2 - TRBJ2-3 TRBV9
CASTSPGQLYGYTF TGTGCCAGCACCTCTCCGGGACAGCTATATGGCTACACCTTC TRBD1 - TRBJ1-2 TRBV6-6
CSAISLLRRARSNQPQHF TGCAGTGCCATAAGTCTTTTGCGCAGGGCCCGAAGCAATCAGCCCCAGCATTTT - many TRBJ1-5 TRBV20-1
CASGTLRGAGEKLFF TGTGCCAGCGGGACACTACGGGGGGCGGGTGAAAAACTGTTTTTT - - TRBJ1-4 TRBV2
CSARVGGGGRPYEQYF TGCAGTGCTAGAGTGGGAGGGGGGGGGAGGCCTTACGAGCAGTACTTC - many TRBJ2-7 TRBV20-1